The 22 T cell receptor beta chains given below trace back to one sample, sequenced in a study of Ad26.COV2.S vaccination and SARS-CoV-2 variants. The treatment is: around 19 received Ad26.COV2.S at low or high dose, single or two shots; about 5 received placebo; per-sample allocation not given. It was on day 63 after the first vaccine or placebo injection that samples were taken. Sequencing was performed with immunoSEQ multiplex PCR; in TCRdb, only in-frame clones are kept and a portion is missing. The table has about 480,000 clones, 87% seen once. Sequencing used peripheral blood, obtained in a trial of Ad26.COV2.S vaccine versus placebo. The receptors shown here come from a person aged 18 to 65 who received the Ad26.COV2.S COVID-19 vaccine or a placebo.

This chain uses TRBV6-1 with TRBJ1-2; 7 nucleotides match TRBD1. The CDR3 covers 13 residues. V dropped 5 bases and J dropped 7; count of bases not matched to a gene: 7. Germline V gives CDR1 MNHNS, CDR2 SASEGT. The CDR3 protein is CASSPTGAGGYTF. In nucleotides, the CDR3 is TGTGCCAGCAGTCCAACAGGGGCGGGTGGCTACACCTTC.

The chain recombines TRBV15 with TRBJ2-7, with a tentative D call TRBD1 (6 bases). V lost 3 bases and J 6 bases, leaving 18 bases between the germline ends. This CDR3 has 15 residues. In germline, CDR1 is LNHNV, CDR2 YYDKDF (reference sequence). The CDR3 is CATSRGAGRSGEQYF. CDR3 nucleotide sequence: TGTGCCACCAGCAGGGGGGCAGGGCGGTCGGGCGAGCAGTACTTC.

V usage is TRBV7-3 and J usage is TRBJ1-1; 7 nucleotides line up with TRBD1. Trimming at V came to 5 bases and at J to 5 bases, leaving 5 bases not matched to a gene. The CDR3 covers 13 residues. Germline V gene sequence: CDR1 SGHTA, CDR2 FQGTGA. The CDR3 sequence: CASSRTGATEAFF. The CDR3 coding sequence is TGTGCCAGCAGCCGCACAGGGGCAACTGAAGCTTTCTTT.

The CDR3 reads CASKEDRGRGYTF. DNA of the CDR3: TGTGCCAGCAAGGAGGACAGGGGGCGCGGCTACACCTTC. The chain has TRBV2 and TRBJ1-2; 11 bases are a match to TRBD1. Germline assignment: CDR1 SNHLY and CDR2 FYNNEI. V trimming: 7 bases; J trimming: 8 bases; junction bases outside the gene matches: 6. The CDR3 extends over 13 amino acids.

The CDR3 loop is CASTRGPGSNQPQHF. CDR3 sequence (DNA): TGTGCCAGCACCAGGGGTCCGGGGTCCAATCAGCCCCAGCATTTT. V is TRBV5-8 and J is TRBJ1-5; TRBD1 might be the D (6 bases). The CDR3 runs to 15 residues. Germline assignment: CDR1 SGHTS and CDR2 YDEGEE. The V gene lost 6 bases and the J gene lost 3 bases, with 16 bases spanning the gap.

J is TRBJ1-2 and V is TRBV5-1; tentative D call: TRBD1 (5 bases). Germline V gene sequence: CDR1 SGHRS, CDR2 YFSETQ. This CDR3 is built from 15 residues. V was trimmed by 1 base and J by 3 bases, leaving 13 bases between them. This chain's CDR3 is CASSLSLGEYYGYTF. The DNA of the CDR3 is TGCGCCAGCAGCTTGTCTTTAGGGGAGTACTATGGCTACACCTTC.

The CDR3 reads CASSFPAQRQLEAFF. In nucleotides, the CDR3 is TGTGCCAGCAGCTTCCCGGCCCAGCGGCAGCTTGAAGCTTTCTTT. The rearrangement links TRBV7-3 to TRBJ1-1; D unresolved. The ends were cut back, 3 bases at V and 7 bases at J, with 18 bases in the middle. Germline V gene lookup returns CDR1 SGHTA and CDR2 FQGTGA. This CDR3 region has 15 residues.

The genes are TRBV10-3 and TRBJ2-4, with 9 bases matching TRBD2. Germline V gene lookup returns CDR1 ENHRY and CDR2 SYGVKD. The trim removed 6 bases at V and 7 bases at J, leaving 7 bases unmatched. CDR3 length: 14 residues. The CDR3 bases are TGTGCCATCAGCGTTAGCGGGAGTAGGAACATTCAGTACTTC. Protein product: CAISVSGSRNIQYF.

The chain is built from TRBV6-2 or TRBV6-3 and TRBJ1-3; TRBD1 matches at 9 bases. Germline values: CDR1 MNHEY, CDR2 SVGEGT. Trimming at V came to 5 bases and at J to 7 bases, leaving 6 bases not matched to a gene. The CDR3 covers 14 residues. The CDR3 region has the DNA TGTGCCAGCAGTGCCGGACAGGGGCTGAACACCATATATTTT. It is translated as CASSAGQGLNTIYF.

V is TRBV28 and J is TRBJ1-4, with D possibly matching TRBD1 (6 bases). Germline V CDR1 and CDR2: MDHEN, SYDVKM. The CDR3 length is 16 residues. The V gene lost 1 base and the J gene lost 7 bases, with 16 bases spanning the gap. CDR3 residues: CASSLSLTGTTEKLFF. CDR3 sequence (DNA): TGTGCCAGCAGTTTATCACTTACAGGGACGACTGAAAAACTGTTTTTT.

This chain links TRBV3-1 (or the pseudogene TRBV3-2) with TRBJ2-1; no clear D. CDR1 is LGHDT and CDR2 is YNNKEL in the germline V gene (reference sequence). This CDR3 has 10 amino acids. Trimming pared 8 bases from V and 9 bases from J, leaving 8 bases between. CDR3 sequence reads: CASGGPEQFF. CDR3 nucleotide sequence: TGTGCCAGCGGTGGCCCTGAGCAGTTCTTC.

CDR3 residues: CASSYSSGSLFF. As DNA, the CDR3 is TGTGCCAGCAGCTATTCTAGCGGGAGTCTGTTCTTC. The J gene is TRBJ2-1, the V gene TRBV14; 10 nucleotides align to TRBD2. The CDR3 extends over 12 amino acids. Germline V gives CDR1 SGHDN, CDR2 FVKESK. V shed 5 bases, J shed 15 bases, and the junction held 7 bases outside the gene matches. The variable domain in full, completed from reference TRBV14 and TRBJ2-1, reads EAGVTQFPSHSVIEKGQTVTLRCDPISGHDNLYWYRRVMGKEIKFLLHFVKESKQDESGMPNNRFLAERTGGTYSTLKVQPAELEDSGVYFCASSYSSGSLFFGPGTRLTVL.

The chain is built from TRBV7-9 and TRBJ2-2, with D maybe TRBD1 (5 bases). The CDR3 has 16 residues. Trimming took 5 bases from V and 1 from J, leaving 14 bases between them. Germline lookup yields CDR1 SEHNR and CDR2 FQNEAQ (reference sequence). The CDR3, as DNA: TGTGCCAGCAGCCTGTTGAGGCAGGGGAACACCGGGGAGCTGTTTTTT. This encodes CASSLLRQGNTGELFF.

This chain joins TRBV19 and TRBJ1-1; D remains unclear. This CDR3 comprises 14 residues. The V and J ends lost 10 bases and 4 bases respectively, with 19 bases between them. The V gene's germline CDR1 is LNHDA and CDR2 SQIVND (reference sequence). CDR3 loop: CATINPRQSTEAFF. In DNA, the CDR3 is TGTGCCACCATCAACCCGCGACAAAGCACTGAAGCTTTCTTT.

The J gene is TRBJ1-2, the V gene TRBV27; D remains ambiguous. The CDR3 length is 14 residues. Trimming stripped 3 bases from V and 0 bases from J, with 8 bases between. From germline, CDR1 is MNHEY and CDR2 SMNVEV (reference sequence). CDR3 protein: CASSLASTNYGYTF. CDR3 bases: TGTGCCAGCAGTTTGGCCAGCACTAACTATGGCTACACCTTC.

This clone was recorded many times. The chain couples TRBV6-1 to TRBJ2-2; D gene unclear. This CDR3 has 14 residues. Trimming stripped 0 bases from V and 5 bases from J, with 7 bases between. The germline V gene has CDR1 MNHNS and CDR2 SASEGT. CDR3: CASSEADGTGELFF. The CDR3 bases are TGTGCCAGCAGTGAAGCAGACGGGACCGGGGAGCTGTTTTTT.

The rearrangement joins TRBV18 to TRBJ2-6; D is uncertain. The CDR3 extends over 15 amino acids. V was cut by 2 bases and J by 0 bases, with 5 bases left in between. Germline V gene sequence: CDR1 KGHSH, CDR2 LQKENI. The CDR3 loop reads CASSPFTSGANVLTF. CDR3 coding DNA: TGTGCCAGCTCACCATTCACCTCTGGGGCCAACGTCCTGACTTTC.

A remark on this clone: A much larger clone differs by one base, so this may be a read error. The chain uses TRBV7-9 and TRBJ2-1; D remains unclear. Germline V gene sequence: CDR1 SEHNR, CDR2 FQNEAQ (reference sequence). The V and J ends lost 3 bases and 4 bases respectively, with 4 bases between them. The CDR3 contains 12 residues. The CDR3 bases are TGTGCCAGCAGCTTCGGGTACAATGAGCAGTTCTTC. The encoded protein is CASSFGYNEQFF. Supplemented by reference TRBV7-9 and TRBJ2-1, the full variable domain reads DTGVSQNPRHKITKRGQNVTFRCDPISEHNRLYWYRQTLGQGPEFLTYFQNEAQLEKSRLLSDRFSAERPKGSFSTLEIQRTEQGDSAMYLCASSFGYNEQFFGPGTRLTVL.

This chain links TRBV5-4 with TRBJ2-3; 10 bases align to TRBD2. V dropped 5 bases and J dropped 3; count of bases not matched to a gene: 9. This CDR3 has 16 residues. CDR1 SGHNT and CDR2 YYREEE come from the germline V gene (reference sequence). This CDR3 reads CASRLQAGGPTDTQYF. CDR3 sequence (DNA): TGTGCCAGCAGGTTACAAGCGGGAGGGCCAACAGATACGCAGTATTTT.

The rearrangement uses TRBV7-3 and TRBJ2-7; 8 bases align to TRBD2. CDR1 is SGHTA and CDR2 is FQGTGA in the germline V gene. J was trimmed by 2 bases and V by 6 bases; bases with no gene match: 9. This CDR3 is 15 amino acids long. The CDR3 spells CASSSQAGAAYEQYF. CDR3 nucleotide sequence: TGTGCCAGCAGTTCTCAAGCGGGAGCGGCCTACGAGCAGTACTTC.

This sequence joins TRBV6-5 and TRBJ2-7; 10 bases match TRBD2. The CDR3 is 14 residues long. Germline V gene data show CDR1 as MNHEY and CDR2 as SVGAGI. Losses at the gene ends were 6 bases for V and 0 bases for J; bases not matched to a gene: 2. CDR3 residues: CASRASGSSYEQYF. The CDR3 DNA reads TGTGCCAGCAGGGCTAGCGGGAGCTCCTACGAGCAGTACTTC.

V and J are TRBV27 and TRBJ2-1, with 14 bases fitting TRBD2. Germline trimming cut 5 bases from V and 4 bases from J; bases unmatched to any gene: 7. The CDR3 extends over 17 amino acids. CDR1 is MNHEY and CDR2 is SMNVEV in the germline V gene (reference sequence). The CDR3 is CASSPSRTSGRYNEQFF. The DNA of the CDR3 is TGTGCCAGCAGTCCCTCTAGGACTAGCGGGAGGTACAATGAGCAGTTCTTC.